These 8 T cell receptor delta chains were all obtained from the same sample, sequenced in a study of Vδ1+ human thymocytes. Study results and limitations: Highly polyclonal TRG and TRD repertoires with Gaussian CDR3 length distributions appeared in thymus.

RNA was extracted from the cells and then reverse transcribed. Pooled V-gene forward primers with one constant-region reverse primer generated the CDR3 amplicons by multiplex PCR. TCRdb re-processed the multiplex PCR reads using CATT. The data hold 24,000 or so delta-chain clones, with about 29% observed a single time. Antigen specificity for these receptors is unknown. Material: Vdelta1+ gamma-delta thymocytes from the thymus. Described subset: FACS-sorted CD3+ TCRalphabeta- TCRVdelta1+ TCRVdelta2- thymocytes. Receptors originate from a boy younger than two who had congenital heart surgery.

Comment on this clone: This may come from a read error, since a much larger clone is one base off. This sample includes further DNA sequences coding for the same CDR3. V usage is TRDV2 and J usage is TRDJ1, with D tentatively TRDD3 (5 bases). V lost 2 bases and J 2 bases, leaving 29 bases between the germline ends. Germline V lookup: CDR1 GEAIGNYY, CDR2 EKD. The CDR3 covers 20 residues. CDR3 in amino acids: CACDIPILILAGRETDKLIF. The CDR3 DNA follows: TGTGCCTGTGACATCCCGATCCTTATCTTAGCTGGGCGGGAGACCGATAAACTCATCTTT.

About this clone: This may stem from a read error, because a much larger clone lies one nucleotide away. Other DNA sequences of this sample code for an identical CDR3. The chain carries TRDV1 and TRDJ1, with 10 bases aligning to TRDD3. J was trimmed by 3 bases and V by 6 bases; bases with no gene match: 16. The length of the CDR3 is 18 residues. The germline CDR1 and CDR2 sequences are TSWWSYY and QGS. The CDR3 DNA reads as TGTGCTCTTGGCCATCATCCCTTGCTGGGGGATAACTCCGATAAACTCATCTTT. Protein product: CALGHHPLLGDNSDKLIF.

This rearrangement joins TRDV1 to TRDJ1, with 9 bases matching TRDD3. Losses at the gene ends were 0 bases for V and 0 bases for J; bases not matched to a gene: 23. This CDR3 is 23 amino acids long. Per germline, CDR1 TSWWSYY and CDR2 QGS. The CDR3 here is CALGELFTPAGGFLHTNTDKLIF. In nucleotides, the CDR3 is TGTGCTCTTGGGGAACTCTTTACTCCTGCTGGGGGATTCCTCCACACTAACACCGATAAACTCATCTTT.

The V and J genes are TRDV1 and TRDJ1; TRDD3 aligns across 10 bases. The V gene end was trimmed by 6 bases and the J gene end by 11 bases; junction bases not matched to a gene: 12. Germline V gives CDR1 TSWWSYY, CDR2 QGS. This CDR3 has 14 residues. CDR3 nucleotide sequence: TGTGCTCTTGGAGCGGGGGGGGGATACGCAGAGCTCATCTTT. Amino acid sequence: CALGAGGGYAELIF.

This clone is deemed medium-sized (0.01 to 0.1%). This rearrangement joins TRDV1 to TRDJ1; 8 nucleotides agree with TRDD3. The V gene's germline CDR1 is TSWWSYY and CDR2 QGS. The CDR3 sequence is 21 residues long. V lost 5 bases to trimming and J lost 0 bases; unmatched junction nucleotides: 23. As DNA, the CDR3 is TGTGCTCTTGGGCTGGTCGGTGGGATACGGTCAAAGGGGCCATACACCGATAAACTCATCTTT. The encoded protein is CALGLVGGIRSKGPYTDKLIF.

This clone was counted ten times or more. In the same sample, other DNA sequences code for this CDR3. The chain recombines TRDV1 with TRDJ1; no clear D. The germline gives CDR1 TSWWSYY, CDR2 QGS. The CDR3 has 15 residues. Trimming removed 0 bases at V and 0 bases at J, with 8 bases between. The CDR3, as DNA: TGTGCTCTTGGGGAACTAGGAGGGTACACCGATAAACTCATCTTT. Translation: CALGELGGYTDKLIF.

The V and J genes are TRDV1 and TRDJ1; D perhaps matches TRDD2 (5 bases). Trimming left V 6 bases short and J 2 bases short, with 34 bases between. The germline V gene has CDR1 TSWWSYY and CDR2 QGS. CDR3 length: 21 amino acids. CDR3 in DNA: TGTGCTCTTGGACCCCCGGAGGATGCCTACACCCGATGTAGAGGTACCGATAAACTCATCTTT. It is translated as CALGPPEDAYTRCRGTDKLIF.

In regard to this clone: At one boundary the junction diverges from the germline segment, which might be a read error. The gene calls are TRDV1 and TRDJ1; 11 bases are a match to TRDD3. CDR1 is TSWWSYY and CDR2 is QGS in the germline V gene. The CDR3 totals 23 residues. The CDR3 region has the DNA TGTGCTCTTGGGGAACAGGGTCCCTACGGGCACTGGGGGATAAGGGGGTACACCGGTAAACTCATCTTT. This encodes CALGEQGPYGHWGIRGYTGKLIF.